This entry describes one T cell receptor (beta chain). Its antigen is as yet unknown. This record belongs to a study of beta chain features in type 1 diabetes. The study, taken as a whole, reports: PCR might preferentially amplify shorter templates, equally in patients and controls. Within each of all four CD4+ subsets, Type 1 diabetes patients had TCRB CDR3s that were moderately but significantly shorter. Sequencing from cDNA could over-represent high-TCR-expressing cells.

The authors obtained over 98% purity in all sorted populations. Every bit of the isolated RNA underwent reverse transcription, so sequencing read expressed TCRB transcripts. Clones were sequenced by immunoSEQ multiplex PCR, and TCRdb holds only the in-frame ones, with some missing. The sample has 150,000 to 190,000 clones, 10% seen once. This TCR derives from a man aged 25-40 years with type 1 diabetes. The sequenced sample consisted of central memory CD4+ T cells from blood.

The CDR3 reads CASSSVKAGNYGYTF. The CDR3 bases are TGTGCCAGCAGCTCGGTTAAGGCAGGAAACTATGGCTACACCTTC. The chain combines TRBV11-2 with TRBJ1-2; D unresolved. V dropped 4 bases and J dropped 2 bases, with 14 bases sitting between them. Germline V gene sequence: CDR1 SGHAT, CDR2 FQNNGV. There are 15 residues in the CDR3.